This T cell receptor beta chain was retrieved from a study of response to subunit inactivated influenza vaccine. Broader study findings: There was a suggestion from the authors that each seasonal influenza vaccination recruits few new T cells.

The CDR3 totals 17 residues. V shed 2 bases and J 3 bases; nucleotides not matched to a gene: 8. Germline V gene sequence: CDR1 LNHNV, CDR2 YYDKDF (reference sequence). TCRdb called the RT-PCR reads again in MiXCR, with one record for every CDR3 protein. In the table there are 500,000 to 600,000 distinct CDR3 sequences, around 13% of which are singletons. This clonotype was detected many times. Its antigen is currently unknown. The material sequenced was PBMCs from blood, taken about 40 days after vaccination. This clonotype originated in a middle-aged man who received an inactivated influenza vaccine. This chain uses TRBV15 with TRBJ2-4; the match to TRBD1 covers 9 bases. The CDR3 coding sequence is TGTGCCACCAGCAGAATGGGCAGACAGGGGGTCAAAAACATTCAGTACTTC. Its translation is CATSRMGRQGVKNIQYF.